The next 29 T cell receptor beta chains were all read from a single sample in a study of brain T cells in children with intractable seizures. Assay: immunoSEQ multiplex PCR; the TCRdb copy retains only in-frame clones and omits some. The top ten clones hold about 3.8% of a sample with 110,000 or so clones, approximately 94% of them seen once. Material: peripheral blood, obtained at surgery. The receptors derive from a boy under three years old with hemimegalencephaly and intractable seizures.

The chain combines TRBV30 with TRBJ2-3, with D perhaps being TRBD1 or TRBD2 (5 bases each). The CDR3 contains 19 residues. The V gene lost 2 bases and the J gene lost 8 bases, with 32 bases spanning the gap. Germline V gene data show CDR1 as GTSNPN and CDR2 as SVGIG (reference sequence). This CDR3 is CAWSSMSLRGPLLYGTQYF. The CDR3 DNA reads TGTGCCTGGAGTTCCATGAGCCTCCGGGGACCCCTTCTGTATGGTACGCAGTATTTT.

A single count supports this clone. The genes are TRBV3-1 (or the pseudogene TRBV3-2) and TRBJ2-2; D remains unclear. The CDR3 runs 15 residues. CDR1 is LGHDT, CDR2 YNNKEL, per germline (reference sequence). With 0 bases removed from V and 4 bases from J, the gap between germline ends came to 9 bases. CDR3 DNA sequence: TGTGCCAGCAGCCAAGAACGGAAGACCACCGGGGAGCTGTTTTTT. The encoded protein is CASSQERKTTGELFF.

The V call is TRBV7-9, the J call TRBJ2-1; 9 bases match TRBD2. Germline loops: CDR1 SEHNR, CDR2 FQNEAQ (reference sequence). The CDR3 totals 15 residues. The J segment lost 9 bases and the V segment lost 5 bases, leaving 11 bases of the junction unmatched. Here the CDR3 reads CASSPNSGRGLEQFF. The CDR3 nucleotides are TGTGCCAGCAGCCCGAATAGCGGGAGAGGGCTTGAGCAGTTCTTC.

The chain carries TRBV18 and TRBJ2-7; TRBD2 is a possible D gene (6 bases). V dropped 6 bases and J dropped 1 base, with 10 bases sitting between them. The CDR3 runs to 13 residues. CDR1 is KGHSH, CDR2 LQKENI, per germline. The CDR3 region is CASSLGLSYEQYF. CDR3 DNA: TGTGCCAGCTCGCTGGGACTTTCCTACGAGCAGTACTTC. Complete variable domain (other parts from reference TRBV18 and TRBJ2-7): NAGVMQNPRHLVRRRGQEARLRCSPMKGHSHVYWYRQLPEEGLKFMVYLQKENIIDESGMPKERFSAEFPKEGPSILRIQQVVRGDSAAYFCASSLGLSYEQYFGPGTRLTVT.

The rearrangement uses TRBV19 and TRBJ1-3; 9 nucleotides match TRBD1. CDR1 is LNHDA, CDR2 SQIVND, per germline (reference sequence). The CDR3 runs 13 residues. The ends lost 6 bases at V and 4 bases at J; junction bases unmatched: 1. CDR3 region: CASSDRGGNTIYF. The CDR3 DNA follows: TGTGCCAGTAGCGACAGGGGGGGAAACACCATATATTTT.

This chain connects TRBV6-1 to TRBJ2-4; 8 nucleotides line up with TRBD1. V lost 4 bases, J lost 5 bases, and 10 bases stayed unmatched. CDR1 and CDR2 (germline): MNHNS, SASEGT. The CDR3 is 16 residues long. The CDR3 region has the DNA TGTGCCAGCAGTGGCCGACAGGGGTTTCACCAAAACATTCAGTACTTC. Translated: CASSGRQGFHQNIQYF.

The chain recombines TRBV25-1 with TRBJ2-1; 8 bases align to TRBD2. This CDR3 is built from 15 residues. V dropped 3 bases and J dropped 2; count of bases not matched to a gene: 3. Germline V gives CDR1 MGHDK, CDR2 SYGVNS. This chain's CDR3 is CASSEDSGTYNEQFF. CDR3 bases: TGTGCCAGCAGTGAGGATAGCGGGACCTACAATGAGCAGTTCTTC. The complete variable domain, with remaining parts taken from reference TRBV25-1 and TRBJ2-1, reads EADIYQTPRYLVIGTGKKITLECSQTMGHDKMYWYQQDPGMELHLIHYSYGVNSTEKGDLSSESTVSRIRTEHFPLTLESARPSHTSQYLCASSEDSGTYNEQFFGPGTRLTVL.

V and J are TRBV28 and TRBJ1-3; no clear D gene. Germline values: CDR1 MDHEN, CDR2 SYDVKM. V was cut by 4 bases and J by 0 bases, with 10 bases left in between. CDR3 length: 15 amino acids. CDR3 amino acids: CASSSRTLSGNTIYF. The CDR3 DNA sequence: TGTGCCAGCAGTTCCAGGACCCTCTCTGGAAACACCATATATTTT.

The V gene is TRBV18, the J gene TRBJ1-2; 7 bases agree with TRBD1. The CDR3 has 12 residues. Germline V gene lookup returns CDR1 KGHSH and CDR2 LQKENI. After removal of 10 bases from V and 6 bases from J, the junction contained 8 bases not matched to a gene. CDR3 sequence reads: CATQETGDGYTF. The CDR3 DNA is TGTGCCACCCAGGAAACAGGGGATGGCTACACCTTC.

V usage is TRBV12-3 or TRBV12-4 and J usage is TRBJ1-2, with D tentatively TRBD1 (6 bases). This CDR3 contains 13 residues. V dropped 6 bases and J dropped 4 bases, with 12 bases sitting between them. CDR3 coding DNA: TGTGCCAGCAGGCCAGGGGATTCCTATGGCTACACCTTC. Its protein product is CASRPGDSYGYTF.

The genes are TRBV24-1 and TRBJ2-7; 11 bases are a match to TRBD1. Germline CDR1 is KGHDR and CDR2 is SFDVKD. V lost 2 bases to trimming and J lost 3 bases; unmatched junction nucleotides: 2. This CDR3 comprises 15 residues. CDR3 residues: CATSDYGTGGYEQYF. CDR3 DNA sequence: TGTGCCACCAGTGATTACGGGACAGGGGGCTACGAGCAGTACTTC.

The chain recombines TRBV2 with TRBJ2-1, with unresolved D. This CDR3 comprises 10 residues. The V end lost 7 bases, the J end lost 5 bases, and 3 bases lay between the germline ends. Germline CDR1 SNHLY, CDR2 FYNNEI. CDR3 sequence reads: CASNHNEQFF. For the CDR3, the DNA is TGTGCCAGCAACCACAATGAGCAGTTCTTC.

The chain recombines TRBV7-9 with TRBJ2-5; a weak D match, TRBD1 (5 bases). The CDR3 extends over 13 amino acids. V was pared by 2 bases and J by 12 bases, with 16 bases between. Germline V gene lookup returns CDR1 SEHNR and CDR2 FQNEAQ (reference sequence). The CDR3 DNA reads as TGTGCCAGCAGCTTAAGGGGTATGGCAGAAGAGTACTTC. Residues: CASSLRGMAEEYF.

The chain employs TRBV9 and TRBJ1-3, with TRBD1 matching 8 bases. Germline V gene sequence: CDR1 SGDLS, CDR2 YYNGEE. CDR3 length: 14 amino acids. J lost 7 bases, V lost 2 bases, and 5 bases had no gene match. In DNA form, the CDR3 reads TGTGCCAGCAGCGTCTCAGGACAGGGCAACACCATATATTTT. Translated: CASSVSGQGNTIYF.

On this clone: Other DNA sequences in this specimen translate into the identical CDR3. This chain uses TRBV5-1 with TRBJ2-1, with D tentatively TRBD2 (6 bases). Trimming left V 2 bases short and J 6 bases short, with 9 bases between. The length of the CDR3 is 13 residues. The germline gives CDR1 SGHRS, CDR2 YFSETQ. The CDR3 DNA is TGCGCCAGCAGCTTAGGTAGCGGCAATGAGCAGTTCTTC. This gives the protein CASSLGSGNEQFF.

CDR3 bases: TGTGCCAGCAGCTTCCGGGGGAGAAGGGACAATGAGCAGTTCTTC. It yields the protein CASSFRGRRDNEQFF. The chain is built from TRBV11-1 and TRBJ2-1; possibly TRBD2 for D (6 bases). The CDR3 length is 15 residues. V lost 3 bases and J lost 5, with 14 bases in between. CDR1 SGHAT and CDR2 FQDESV come from the germline V gene (reference sequence).

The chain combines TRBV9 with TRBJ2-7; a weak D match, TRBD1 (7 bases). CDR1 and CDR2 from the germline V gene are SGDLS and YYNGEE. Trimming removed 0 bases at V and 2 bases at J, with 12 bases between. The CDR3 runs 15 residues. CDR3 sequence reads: CASSVGQGGTYEQYF. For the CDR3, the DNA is TGTGCCAGCAGCGTAGGACAGGGAGGAACCTACGAGCAGTACTTC.

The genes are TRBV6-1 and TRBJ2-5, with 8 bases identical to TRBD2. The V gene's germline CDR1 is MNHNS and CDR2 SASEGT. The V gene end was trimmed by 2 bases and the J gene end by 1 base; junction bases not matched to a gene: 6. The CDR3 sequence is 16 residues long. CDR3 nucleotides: TGTGCCAGCAGTGAATTTGATAGCGGGATCCAAGAGACCCAGTACTTC. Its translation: CASSEFDSGIQETQYF.

CDR3 protein: CASSLIRYYEQYF. The CDR3 nucleotides read TGTGCCAGCAGCTTAATCCGGTACTACGAGCAGTACTTC. The gene calls are TRBV11-2 and TRBJ2-7; D not certain. Germline V gives CDR1 SGHAT, CDR2 FQNNGV. This CDR3 comprises 13 residues. Trimming stripped 2 bases from V and 3 bases from J, with 8 bases between.

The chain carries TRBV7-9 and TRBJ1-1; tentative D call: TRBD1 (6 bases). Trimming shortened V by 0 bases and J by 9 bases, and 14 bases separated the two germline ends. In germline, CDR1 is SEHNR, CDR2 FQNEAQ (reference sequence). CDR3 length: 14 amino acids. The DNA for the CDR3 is TGTGCCAGCAGCTTAGCAGGGCCGGGACAAAAAGCTTTCTTT. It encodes CASSLAGPGQKAFF.

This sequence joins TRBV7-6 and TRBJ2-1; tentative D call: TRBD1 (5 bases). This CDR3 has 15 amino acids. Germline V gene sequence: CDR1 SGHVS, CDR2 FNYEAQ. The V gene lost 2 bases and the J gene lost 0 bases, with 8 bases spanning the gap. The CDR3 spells CASSLRGSSYNEQFF. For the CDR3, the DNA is TGTGCCAGCAGCTTAAGGGGTAGCTCCTACAATGAGCAGTTCTTC.

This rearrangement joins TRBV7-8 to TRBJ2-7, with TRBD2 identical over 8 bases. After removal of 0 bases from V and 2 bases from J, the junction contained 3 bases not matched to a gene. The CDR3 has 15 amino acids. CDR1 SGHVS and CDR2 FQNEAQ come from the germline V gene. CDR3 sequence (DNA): TGTGCCAGCAGCTTAGCGACGGGAGGGACCTACGAGCAGTACTTC. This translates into CASSLATGGTYEQYF. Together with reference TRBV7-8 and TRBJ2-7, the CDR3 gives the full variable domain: GAGVSQSPRYKVAKRGQDVALRCDPISGHVSLFWYQQALGQGPEFLTYFQNEAQLDKSGLPSDRFFAERPEGSVSTLKIQRTQQEDSAVYLCASSLATGGTYEQYFGPGTRLTVT.

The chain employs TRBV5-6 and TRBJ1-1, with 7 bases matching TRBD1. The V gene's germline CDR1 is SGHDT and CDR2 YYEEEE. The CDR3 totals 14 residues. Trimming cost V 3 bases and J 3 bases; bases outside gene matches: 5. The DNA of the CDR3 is TGTGCCAGCAGCTGGGGACAGACGGACACTGAAGCTTTCTTT. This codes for CASSWGQTDTEAFF.

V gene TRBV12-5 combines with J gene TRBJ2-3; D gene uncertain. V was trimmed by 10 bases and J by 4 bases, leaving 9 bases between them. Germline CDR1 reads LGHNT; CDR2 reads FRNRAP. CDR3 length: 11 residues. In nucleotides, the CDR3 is TGTGCTACGGCGATCGCAGATACGCAGTATTTT. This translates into CATAIADTQYF.

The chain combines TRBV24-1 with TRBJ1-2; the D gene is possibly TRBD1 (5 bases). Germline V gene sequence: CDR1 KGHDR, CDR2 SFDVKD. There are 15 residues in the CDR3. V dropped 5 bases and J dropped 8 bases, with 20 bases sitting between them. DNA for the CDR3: TGTGCCACCAGTGCCACCGGGGCAACCATGTACGGCTACACCTTC. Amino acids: CATSATGATMYGYTF.

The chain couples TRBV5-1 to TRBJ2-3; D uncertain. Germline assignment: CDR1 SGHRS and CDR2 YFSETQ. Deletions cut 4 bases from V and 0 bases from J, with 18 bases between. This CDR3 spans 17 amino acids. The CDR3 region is CASSGMEGRLSTDTQYF. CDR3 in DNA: TGCGCCAGCAGCGGTATGGAAGGACGCCTGAGCACAGATACGCAGTATTTT.

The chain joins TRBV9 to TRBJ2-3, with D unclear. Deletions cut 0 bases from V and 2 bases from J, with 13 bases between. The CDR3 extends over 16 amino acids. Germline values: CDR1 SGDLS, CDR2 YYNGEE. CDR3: CASSVGVSFSTDTQYF. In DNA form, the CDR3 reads TGTGCCAGCAGCGTAGGTGTTAGTTTCTCCACAGATACGCAGTATTTT.

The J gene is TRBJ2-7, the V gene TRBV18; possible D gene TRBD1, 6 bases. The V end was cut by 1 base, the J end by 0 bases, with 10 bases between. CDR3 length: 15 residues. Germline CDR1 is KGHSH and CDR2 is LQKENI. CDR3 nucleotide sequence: TGTGCCAGCTCACCACGCACAGGGAGCTCCTACGAGCAGTACTTC. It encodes CASSPRTGSSYEQYF.

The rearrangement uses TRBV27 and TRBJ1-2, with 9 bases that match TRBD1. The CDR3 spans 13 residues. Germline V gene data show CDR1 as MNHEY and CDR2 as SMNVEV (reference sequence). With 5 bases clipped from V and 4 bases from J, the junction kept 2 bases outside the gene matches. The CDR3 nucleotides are TGTGCCAGCAGTGCGGGACAGGGCTATGGCTACACCTTC. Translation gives CASSAGQGYGYTF.